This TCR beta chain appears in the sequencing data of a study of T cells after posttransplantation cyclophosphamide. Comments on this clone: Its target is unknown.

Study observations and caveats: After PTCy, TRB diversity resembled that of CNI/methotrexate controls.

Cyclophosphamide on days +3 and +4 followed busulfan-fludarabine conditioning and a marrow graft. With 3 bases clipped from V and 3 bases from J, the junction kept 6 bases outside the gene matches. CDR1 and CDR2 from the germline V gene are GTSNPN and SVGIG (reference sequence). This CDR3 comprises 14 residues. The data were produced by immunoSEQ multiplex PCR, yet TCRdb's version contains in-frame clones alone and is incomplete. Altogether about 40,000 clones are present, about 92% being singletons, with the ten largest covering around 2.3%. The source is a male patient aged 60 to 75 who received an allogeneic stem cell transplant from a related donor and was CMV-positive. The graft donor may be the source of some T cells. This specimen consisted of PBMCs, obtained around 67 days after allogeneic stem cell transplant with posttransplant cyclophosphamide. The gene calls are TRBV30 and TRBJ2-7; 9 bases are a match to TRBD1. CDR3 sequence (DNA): TGTGCCTGGAGCGCCGGGACAGGGAGCTACGAGCAGTACTTC. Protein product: CAWSAGTGSYEQYF. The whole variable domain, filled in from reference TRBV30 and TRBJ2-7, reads SQTIHQWPATLVQPVGSPLSLECTVEGTSNPNLYWYRQAAGRGLQLLFYSVGIGQISSEVPQNLSASRPQDRQFILSSKKLLLSDSGFYLCAWSAGTGSYEQYFGPGTRLTVT.